This record concerns one T cell receptor (beta chain) sequence. The antigen remains undetermined. These data are taken from a study of siplizumab effects on memory and regulatory T cells. The study's findings and limits: Researchers could not give a naive or memory phenotype to roughly 75-96% of proliferating CD4+ or CD8+ clones. Only a minor fraction of alloreactive clones mapped to unstimulated subsets. Naive T cells seemed more diverse than memory cells; they also seemed major alloresponse contributors.

Per-sample assaying covered 95,000 to 100,000 TCR templates. The assay was immunoSEQ multiplex PCR, and TCRdb's table has in-frame clones only and misses some. The table shows more than 90,000 clones, with 85% to 95% occurring only once. V was clipped by 4 bases and J by 5 bases; unmatched bases: 5. The germline V gene encodes CDR1 SQVTM and CDR2 ANQGSEA. The CDR3 sequence is 12 residues long. The TCR was taken from a human donor in good health. Sequencing was performed on non-Treg CD4+ T cells sorted from blood. The V and J genes are TRBV29-1 and TRBJ2-7, with 7 bases lining up with TRBD2. CDR3 protein: CSVVERDHEQYF. CDR3 bases: TGCAGCGTTGTTGAGCGGGACCACGAGCAGTACTTC.